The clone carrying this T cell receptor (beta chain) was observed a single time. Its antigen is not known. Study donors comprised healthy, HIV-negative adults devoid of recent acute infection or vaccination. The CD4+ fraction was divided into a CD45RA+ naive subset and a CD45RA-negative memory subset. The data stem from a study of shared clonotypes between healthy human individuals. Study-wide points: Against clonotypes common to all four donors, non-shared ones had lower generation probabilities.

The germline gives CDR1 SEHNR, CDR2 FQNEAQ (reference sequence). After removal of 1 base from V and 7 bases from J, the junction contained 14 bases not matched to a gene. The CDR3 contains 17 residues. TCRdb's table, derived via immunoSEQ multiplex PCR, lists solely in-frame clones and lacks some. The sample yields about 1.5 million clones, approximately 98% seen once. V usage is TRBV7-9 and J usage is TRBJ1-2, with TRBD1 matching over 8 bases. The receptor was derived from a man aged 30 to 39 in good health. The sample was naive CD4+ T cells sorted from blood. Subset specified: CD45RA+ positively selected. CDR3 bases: TGTGCCAGCAGCTTAGGGACAGGGCAGGTTCGGCACGGTGGCTACACCTTC. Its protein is CASSLGTGQVRHGGYTF.